One and the same sample provided the 20 T cell receptor beta chains below, sequenced in a study of cytomegalovirus exposure and HLA in healthy donors. Vbeta (60) and Jbeta (13) primers were used in the PCR. TCRdb's copy holds only in-frame clones and misses some; the assay was immunoSEQ multiplex PCR. The data show around 150,000 clones, 68% seen once. Sequencing was done on a sample of PBMCs. These receptors came from a man aged 45 to 65 in good health and CMV-seronegative.

The genes are TRBV2 and TRBJ2-7; the D is unclear. The germline V and J ends were trimmed by 3 bases and 8 bases, with 20 bases remaining between them. The germline CDR1 and CDR2 sequences are SNHLY and FYNNEI. The CDR3 is 15 residues long. CDR3 nucleotide sequence: TGTGCCAGCAGTGAGGAATTGTCGGGTAAAGGCAAGCAGTACTTC. This sequence encodes CASSEELSGKGKQYF. The full variable domain, with the rest looked up from reference TRBV2 and TRBJ2-7, is EPEVTQTPSHQVTQMGQEVILRCVPISNHLYFYWYRQILGQKVEFLVSFYNNEISEKSEIFDDQFSVERPDGSNFTLKIRSTKLEDSAMYFCASSEELSGKGKQYFGPGTRLTVT.

The chain employs TRBV7-9 and TRBJ2-2; 8 bases map to TRBD2. Trimming at V came to 5 bases and at J to 6 bases, leaving 5 bases not matched to a gene. This CDR3 contains 14 residues. Germline V gene data show CDR1 as SEHNR and CDR2 as FQNEAQ (reference sequence). The CDR3 here is CASSERLASGELFF. DNA for the CDR3: TGTGCCAGCAGCGAGCGACTAGCGTCCGGGGAGCTGTTTTTT.

CDR3 nucleotides: TGTGCCAGCAGTGAACGGGGGTATAGGGGCTACACCTTC. This encodes CASSERGYRGYTF. This sequence joins TRBV6-1 and TRBJ1-2, with a weak D call TRBD1 (5 bases). Trimming cost V 2 bases and J 8 bases, with 12 bases left between them. There are 13 residues in the CDR3. Per the germline V gene, CDR1 is MNHNS and CDR2 is SASEGT.

V is TRBV18 and J is TRBJ1-5; D is undetermined. This CDR3 has 15 amino acids. CDR1 is KGHSH and CDR2 is LQKENI in the germline V gene. With 1 base removed from V and 4 bases from J, the gap between germline ends came to 11 bases. CDR3 coding DNA: TGTGCCAGCTCACCACGTAAAACAGAAAATCAGCCCCAGCATTTT. The encoded protein is CASSPRKTENQPQHF.

The chain is built from TRBV20-1 and TRBJ1-1; D is undetermined. The CDR3 spans 11 residues. Germline lookup yields CDR1 DFQATT and CDR2 SNEGSKA (reference sequence). V lost 5 bases and J lost 3, with 7 bases in between. The CDR3 DNA reads as TGCAGTGCTTACCTATACACTGAAGCTTTCTTT. Its translation: CSAYLYTEAFF.

The chain joins TRBV4-2 to TRBJ1-6; a possible D gene is TRBD1 (5 bases). The CDR3 totals 15 residues. CDR1 and CDR2 (germline): LGHNA, YNFKEQ. V dropped 1 base and J dropped 6 bases, with 10 bases sitting between them. This CDR3 is CASSQVGQGNSPLHF. The DNA of the CDR3 is TGTGCCAGCAGCCAAGTGGGGCAGGGTAATTCACCCCTCCACTTT.

The CDR3 coding sequence is TGTGCCAGCCGCGAAGGGGGTATTACTAACTATGGCTACACCTTC. The encoded protein is CASREGGITNYGYTF. The chain carries TRBV5-4 and TRBJ1-2, with D tentatively TRBD1 (6 bases). This CDR3 contains 15 residues. V was trimmed by 7 bases and J by 0 bases, leaving 16 bases between them. From germline, CDR1 is SGHNT and CDR2 YYREEE (reference sequence).

This chain uses TRBV28 with TRBJ1-2; 11 nucleotides align to TRBD1. The CDR3 is made up of 14 amino acids. Germline V gene data show CDR1 as MDHEN and CDR2 as SYDVKM. V lost 7 bases to trimming and J lost 8 bases; unmatched junction nucleotides: 9. The CDR3 loop reads CASKPGQGGRGYTF. In DNA, the CDR3 is TGTGCCAGCAAACCGGGACAGGGGGGTCGGGGCTACACCTTC.

The rearrangement links TRBV7-2 to TRBJ2-3; 9 nucleotides line up with TRBD2. V gave up 3 bases and J gave up 2 bases; unmatched junction bases: 3. The length of the CDR3 is 15 residues. Germline V lookup: CDR1 SGHTA, CDR2 FQGNSA. CDR3: CASSFSGGVTDTQYF. The CDR3, as DNA: TGTGCCAGCAGCTTTAGCGGGGGAGTCACAGATACGCAGTATTTT. Together with reference TRBV7-2 and TRBJ2-3, the CDR3 gives the full variable domain: GAGVSQSPSNKVTEKGKDVELRCDPISGHTALYWYRQSLGQGLEFLIYFQGNSAPDKSGLPSDRFSAERTGGSVSTLTIQRTQQEDSAVYLCASSFSGGVTDTQYFGPGTRLTVL.

CDR3 protein: CASGKDRGNEKLFF. The DNA for the CDR3 is TGTGCTAGTGGCAAGGACAGGGGTAATGAAAAACTGTTTTTT. The chain links TRBV12-5 to TRBJ1-4, with 9 bases aligning to TRBD1. CDR3 length: 14 amino acids. With V trimmed by 6 bases and J by 4 bases, 3 bases remained unmatched. The germline V gene has CDR1 LGHNT and CDR2 FRNRAP.

This clone has only a few counts. The genes are TRBV6-1 and TRBJ2-5; 10 bases fit TRBD1. The V gene end was trimmed by 7 bases and the J gene end by 4 bases; junction bases not matched to a gene: 3. The germline V gene encodes CDR1 MNHNS and CDR2 SASEGT. This CDR3 is 13 amino acids long. CDR3 DNA: TGTGCCAGCACCCGGGACAGGGGAGAGACCCAGTACTTC. It is translated as CASTRDRGETQYF.

The chain uses TRBV4-1 and TRBJ2-7; possibly TRBD1 for D (5 bases). The germline gives CDR1 MGHRA, CDR2 YSYEKL. Trimming stripped 0 bases from V and 6 bases from J, with 18 bases between. CDR3 length equals 16 residues. In DNA, the CDR3 is TGCGCCAGCAGCCAAGAAACAGGCGGTGGTCCCCTCGAGCAGTACTTC. Its protein is CASSQETGGGPLEQYF.

This clone was seen just once. V gene TRBV9 combines with J gene TRBJ2-1; 9 positions match TRBD1. The germline V gene encodes CDR1 SGDLS and CDR2 YYNGEE. Trimming cost V 3 bases and J 10 bases; bases outside gene matches: 8. This CDR3 is 14 amino acids long. The CDR3 sequence: CASSARGDRVEQFF. The DNA of the CDR3 is TGTGCCAGCAGCGCGAGAGGGGACAGGGTCGAGCAGTTCTTC. The whole variable domain, filled in from reference TRBV9 and TRBJ2-1, reads DSGVTQTPKHLITATGQRVTLRCSPRSGDLSVYWYQQSLDQGLQFLIQYYNGEERAKGNILERFSAQQFPDLHSELNLSSLELGDSALYFCASSARGDRVEQFFGPGTRLTVL.

This clone appeared a single time. An end of the junction does not agree with germline; a read error may underlie this. The CDR3 is CASRPGHRPEEASF. The CDR3 bases are TGTGCCAGCAGGCCGGGACACCGCCCCGAGGAAGCTTCCTTT. The chain uses TRBV6-4 and TRBJ1-1; D is possibly TRBD1 (6 bases). CDR3 size: 14 residues. Germline V CDR1 and CDR2: MRHNA, SNTAGT.

This clone was observed once. The V and J genes are TRBV11-3 and TRBJ1-2; 8 nucleotides line up with TRBD1. V dropped 5 bases and J dropped 8; count of bases not matched to a gene: 22. The length of the CDR3 is 18 residues. Germline lookup yields CDR1 SGHNT and CDR2 YENEEA. The CDR3 nucleotides are TGTGCCAGCAGCGCCCTATACCCCCCCTGCCAGGGGGCGCGGGGCTACACCTTC. As protein: CASSALYPPCQGARGYTF.

This clone showed up just a few times. The chain recombines TRBV5-1 with TRBJ2-1, with 9 bases matching TRBD2. The CDR3 contains 16 residues. V lost 0 bases, J lost 2 bases, and 3 bases stayed unmatched. Germline V CDR1 and CDR2: SGHRS, YFSETQ. The chain's CDR3 is CASSLAPSGTYNEQFF. The DNA for the CDR3 is TGCGCCAGCAGCTTGGCGCCTAGCGGGACCTACAATGAGCAGTTCTTC. The full variable domain, with the rest looked up from reference TRBV5-1 and TRBJ2-1, is KAGVTQTPRYLIKTRGQQVTLSCSPISGHRSVSWYQQTPGQGLQFLFEYFSETQRNKGNFPGRFSGRQFSNSRSEMNVSTLELGDSALYLCASSLAPSGTYNEQFFGPGTRLTVL.

For the CDR3, the DNA is TGTGCCAGCTCACTCCAGGGGGTCATCGAGGGTCAGCCCCAGCATTTT. It translates to CASSLQGVIEGQPQHF. The V call is TRBV18, the J call TRBJ1-5; TRBD1 matches 7 bases. CDR1 and CDR2 (germline): KGHSH, LQKENI. The CDR3 runs to 16 residues. V was pared by 4 bases and J by 6 bases, with 12 bases of the junction left unmatched.

V usage is TRBV7-9 and J usage is TRBJ1-6; TRBD1 aligns across 9 bases. CDR1 is SEHNR and CDR2 is FQNEAQ in the germline V gene (reference sequence). V trimming: 7 bases; J trimming: 8 bases; junction bases outside the gene matches: 6. CDR3 size: 14 residues. CDR3 sequence: CASNTGTGYSPLHF. CDR3 DNA: TGTGCCAGCAATACCGGGACAGGGTATTCACCCCTCCACTTT.

The chain joins TRBV7-2 to TRBJ1-1, with D unclear. Germline V CDR1 and CDR2: SGHTA, FQGNSA. This CDR3 comprises 12 residues. Trimming removed 4 bases at V and 4 bases at J, with 7 bases between. DNA for the CDR3: TGTGCCAGCAGCTCCCGGGGCACTGAAGCTTTCTTT. As protein: CASSSRGTEAFF.

CDR3: CASSQDWASGGASTDTQYF. CDR3 sequence (DNA): TGTGCCAGCAGCCAAGATTGGGCTAGCGGGGGGGCTAGCACAGATACGCAGTATTTT. The rearrangement links TRBV5-8 to TRBJ2-3; 12 nucleotides agree with TRBD2. This CDR3 has 19 amino acids. Germline loops: CDR1 SGHTS, CDR2 YDEGEE. The V and J ends lost 4 bases and 0 bases, in that order; junction bases with no gene match: 12.